The clone carrying this T cell receptor (beta chain) has a handful of counts. Its antigen is currently unknown. Germline assignment: CDR1 SQVTM and CDR2 ANQGSEA. The length of the CDR3 is 13 residues. V dropped 3 bases and J dropped 2; count of bases not matched to a gene: 4. Conversion of TCR transcripts into cDNA relied on 5'RACE template switching, which added a universal primer site and UMIs. TCRdb passed the 5' RACE reads through MiXCR, listing each CDR3 protein once. The table lists 450,000 to 550,000 distinct CDR3 sequences, around 21% of them singletons. This sample was included in a study of T cells after yellow fever vaccination. Study-wide context: With SMART-Seq v4 Ultra Low Input, the fractions containing low cell numbers were prepared.

Study observations and caveats: Booster sampling recovered most clones from primary vaccination (approximately 96% CD4, roughly 90% CD8). Weaker overall was a secondary response that nonetheless peaked faster, on day 5 versus 15.

J is TRBJ2-7 and V is TRBV29-1, with 7 bases matching TRBD2. This specimen consisted of PBMCs, obtained 15 days after the yellow fever booster vaccination. The origin of this receptor is a man aged 25-45 years who received the YFV17D yellow fever vaccine. CDR3 residues: CSVDGGSAYEQYF. The DNA for the CDR3 is TGCAGCGTTGACGGGGGGTCCGCCTACGAGCAGTACTTC.